These T cell receptor beta chains were read from a single sample in a study of OX40 agonist ivuxolimab in advanced cancers. The repertoire was sequenced with immunoSEQ multiplex PCR; TCRdb's copy has only in-frame clones and lacks some. Among 44,000 or so clones, 88% were seen once, and the ten largest hold 3.4%. The source material was CD4+ or CD8+ T cells sorted from blood, sampled in a trial of the OX40 agonist ivuxolimab. These receptors were collected from an adult with an advanced solid tumor such as melanoma, head and neck, liver or kidney cancer. Each CDR3 is given with its conserved first and last residue. The order of the fields is clone size, V gene, D gene, J gene, CDR3 protein, CDR3 DNA. The D gene is left open where the match is weak. The listing skips clone size in some rows; elsewhere it reads once, few, many or a size class.

NA	TRBV28	NA	TRBJ2-6	CASRTHRDHSGANVLTF	TGTGCCAGCCGAACCCACAGGGACCACTCTGGGGCCAACGTCCTGACTTTC
NA	TRBV5-1	NA	TRBJ1-1	CASSLARNTEAFF	TGCGCCAGCAGCTTGGCCAGGAACACTGAAGCTTTCTTT
NA	TRBV5-4	TRBD1	TRBJ1-3	CASSDRGTGNTIYF	TGTGCCAGCAGCGACAGGGGAACTGGAAACACCATATATTTT
NA	TRBV6-1	NA	TRBJ1-6	CASRTREWVDSPLHF	TGTGCCAGCAGAACACGCGAGTGGGTAGATTCACCCCTCCACTTT
NA	TRBV27	NA	TRBJ1-1	CASSINRGNTEAFF	TGTGCCAGCAGTATCAACCGGGGGAACACTGAAGCTTTCTTT
few	TRBV19	TRBD1	TRBJ1-5	CASWDRRYQPQHF	TGTGCCAGTTGGGACAGGAGGTATCAGCCCCAGCATTTT
once	TRBV27	NA	TRBJ1-2	CASTSTGRSYYGYTF	TGTGCCAGCACCTCCACGGGCCGATCCTACTATGGCTACACCTTC
NA	TRBV29-1	TRBD2	TRBJ2-5	CSVEVLAGVETQYF	TGCAGCGTTGAAGTCCTAGCGGGGGTAGAGACCCAGTACTTC
NA	TRBV7-6	NA	TRBJ1-4	CASSPLGATNEKLFF	TGTGCCAGCAGCCCTCTAGGAGCAACTAATGAAAAACTGTTTTTT
NA	TRBV6-5	NA	TRBJ1-2	CASSYGRGNYGYTF	TGTGCCAGCAGTTACGGCAGGGGTAACTATGGCTACACCTTC
NA	TRBV11-2	NA	TRBJ2-2	CASSLDAGTLFF	TGTGCCAGCAGCTTAGACGCCGGGACACTGTTTTTT
NA	TRBV30	NA	TRBJ1-2	CAWSVLAGSGYTF	TGTGCCTGGAGTGTACTGGCAGGGAGTGGCTACACCTTC
NA	TRBV7-9	TRBD1	TRBJ1-1	CASSLAGTGGSNTEAFF	TGTGCCAGCAGCTTAGCCGGTACAGGGGGCTCGAACACTGAAGCTTTCTTT
NA	TRBV28	NA	TRBJ1-2	CASSLSGPNIYGYTF	TGTGCCAGCAGTTTATCGGGTCCGAACATCTATGGCTACACCTTC
NA	TRBV4-3	NA	TRBJ2-5	CASSQVHSRETQYF	TGCGCCAGCAGCCAAGTTCACAGCCGGGAGACCCAGTACTTC
NA	TRBV5-1	NA	TRBJ1-1	CASSLALVGSTEAFF	TGCGCCAGCAGCTTGGCTTTAGTGGGGAGCACTGAAGCTTTCTTT
NA	TRBV19	NA	TRBJ1-5	CASSYLPLKAAQPQHF	TGTGCCAGTAGTTACCTCCCTCTCAAAGCGGCCCAGCCCCAGCATTTT
once	TRBV21-1	NA	TRBJ2-2	CASRNGRQQAGELFF	TGTGCCAGCAGGAACGGGAGGCAACAGGCCGGGGAGCTGTTTTTT
NA	TRBV28	NA	TRBJ2-7	CASSPVGSDEQYF	TGTGCCAGCAGTCCAGTAGGGAGCGACGAGCAGTACTTC
NA	TRBV7-6	TRBD2	TRBJ2-2	CASRAGLANTGELFF	TGTGCCAGCAGAGCGGGACTAGCGAACACCGGGGAGCTGTTTTTT
NA	TRBV6-1	NA	TRBJ2-2	CASSDFQGSWTGELFF	TGTGCCAGCAGTGACTTTCAGGGTAGCTGGACCGGGGAGCTGTTTTTT
NA	TRBV11-3	NA	TRBJ1-4	CASSLNRARANEKLFF	TGTGCCAGCAGCTTGAACAGGGCCAGAGCGAATGAAAAACTGTTTTTT